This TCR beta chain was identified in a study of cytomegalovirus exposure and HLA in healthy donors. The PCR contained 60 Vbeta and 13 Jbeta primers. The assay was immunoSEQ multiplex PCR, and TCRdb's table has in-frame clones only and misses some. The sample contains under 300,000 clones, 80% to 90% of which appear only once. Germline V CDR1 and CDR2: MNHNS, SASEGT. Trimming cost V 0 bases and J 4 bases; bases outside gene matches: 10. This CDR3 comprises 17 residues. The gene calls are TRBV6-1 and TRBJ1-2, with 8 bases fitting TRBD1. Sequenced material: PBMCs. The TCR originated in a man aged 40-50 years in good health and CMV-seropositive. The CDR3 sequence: CASSEAVRRGLSYGYTF. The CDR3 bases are TGTGCCAGCAGTGAAGCAGTCCGCAGGGGGCTATCCTATGGCTACACCTTC.